The TCR beta chain under discussion was sequenced for a study of regulatory T cells in long-lasting Graves disease. Described time point: persistent/refractory GD, antithyroid drugs over 5 years with positive TRAb. Researchers made the TCR library from RNA that was extracted from PBMCs. With EDTA tubes as the receptacles, about 9.2 milliliters of peripheral blood were drawn. Both iRepertoire HTBI primers and Arm-PCR of CDR3 regions were used to build the TCR beta libraries. TCRdb used MiXCR to reprocess the multiplex PCR reads, holding one entry per CDR3 protein. This sample has about 340,000 distinct CDR3 sequences, with 20% found just once. Overall study results and limits: Patients whose Graves' disease persisted exhibited lower TCR diversity than those newly diagnosed.

Of note for this clonotype: The antigen remains unidentified.

This specimen was peripheral blood mononuclear cells (PBMCs), taken when the disease was refractory, from a patient treated with antithyroid drugs. The source is a female donor with Graves disease.

The CDR3 DNA follows: TGTGCCAGCAGCTTAGGGTCGGGGGGGCACGAAAAACTGTTTTTT. It is translated as CASSLGSGGHEKLFF. V is TRBV7-9 and J is TRBJ1-4; tentatively, D is TRBD1 (6 bases). Trimming shortened V by 1 base and J by 8 bases, and 14 bases separated the two germline ends. Germline loops: CDR1 SEHNR, CDR2 FQNEAQ (reference sequence). The CDR3 has 15 amino acids.